This T cell receptor (beta chain) was identified in a study of blood T cell repertoires in COVID-19. Study-level information: COVID-19 samples collected from the United States, Italy and Spain covered acute and convalescent phases. T cells, B-cell-depleted T cells, or PBMCs supplied cDNA or gDNA.

This CDR3 is built from 13 residues. Trimming left V 3 bases short and J 7 bases short, with 13 bases between. The germline V gene has CDR1 SGHNT and CDR2 YENEEA. Original methodology: Amplification of reference gene primers was used by the study to estimate nucleated cell counts. Data came from immunoSEQ multiplex PCR; TCRdb stores just in-frame clones and leaves some out. D and trimming were read from the DNA, whereas the V and J calls and clone size are those reported in that table. The sample has some 150,000 clones; over 80% are singletons. Source material: peripheral blood. This chain connects TRBV11-3 to TRBJ2-7, with TRBD2 as a possible D gene (5 bases). The receptor's source is a woman aged 80 or over with acute or convalescent COVID-19. The CDR3, as DNA: TGTGCCAGCAGCTTGTTATCGAGAGGGGAGCAGTACTTC. Protein product: CASSLLSRGEQYF.